This TCR beta chain was found in a study of T cell responses to AZD1222 COVID-19 vaccine. General observations from the study: The donors showed a predominance of white British ancestry and of females, with possible underestimation of clonal diversity. Compared with day 0, the breadth and depth of the Spike-specific TCR repertoire rose significantly after two doses of AZD1222.

In regard to this clone: The antigen is not known.

Germline V lookup: CDR1 SGHTA, CDR2 FQGNSA. The CDR3 is 16 amino acids. V lost 1 base, J lost 2 bases, and 11 bases lay in between. The protocol was immunoSEQ multiplex PCR, while the TCRdb copy is restricted to in-frame clones and leaves out a portion. The profile shows 130,000 to 150,000 clones, 70% to 90% of them singletons. This specimen consisted of peripheral blood, obtained on day 0 of MenACWY control vaccination. The sequence came from an adult in good health. The chain combines TRBV7-2 with TRBJ2-2; D is tentatively TRBD1 or TRBD2 (6 bases each). The CDR3: CASSLVPGANTGELFF. The CDR3 DNA reads as TGTGCCAGCAGCTTAGTGCCGGGGGCTAACACCGGGGAGCTGTTTTTT.